Described below is a single T cell receptor beta chain sequence and its context. The sample comes from a study of graft-versus-host responses after intestinal transplantation. Whole-study context: Anti-thymocyte globulin induction, then tacrolimus and steroids for two to four years, went to all recipients.

Data came from immunoSEQ multiplex PCR; TCRdb stores just in-frame clones and leaves some out. This sample has some 21,000 clones, with 56% found just once. Responders labeled with CFSE (about 200,000) were plated with about 200,000 irradiated, violet-dye-labeled stimulators. This specimen was alloreactive CD4+ T cells from a mixed lymphocyte reaction culture, taken before intestinal transplant. Noted subset: CFSE-low proliferating T cells sorted from roughly six-day pre-transplant mixed lymphocyte reaction (GvH or HvG direction). This receptor was obtained from a human patient who received an intestinal transplant.

CDR3 loop: CASSPRGMNTEAFF. The CDR3, as DNA: TGTGCCAGCAGCCCCAGGGGTATGAACACTGAAGCTTTCTTT. This rearrangement joins TRBV14 to TRBJ1-1, with D possibly being TRBD1 (6 bases). CDR1 SGHDN and CDR2 FVKESK come from the germline V gene. CDR3 size: 14 residues. Trimming shortened V by 4 bases and J by 0 bases, and 9 bases separated the two germline ends.